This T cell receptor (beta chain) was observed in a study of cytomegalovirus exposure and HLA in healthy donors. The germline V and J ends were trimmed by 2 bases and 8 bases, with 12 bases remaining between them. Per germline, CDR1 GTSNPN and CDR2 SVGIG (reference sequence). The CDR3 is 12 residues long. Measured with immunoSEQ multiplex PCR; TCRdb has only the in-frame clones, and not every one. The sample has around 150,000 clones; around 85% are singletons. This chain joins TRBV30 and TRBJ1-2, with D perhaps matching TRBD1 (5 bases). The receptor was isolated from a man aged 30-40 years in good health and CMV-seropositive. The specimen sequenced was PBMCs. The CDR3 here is CAWSHSGKGYTF. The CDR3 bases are TGTGCCTGGAGTCACTCAGGGAAGGGCTACACCTTC.